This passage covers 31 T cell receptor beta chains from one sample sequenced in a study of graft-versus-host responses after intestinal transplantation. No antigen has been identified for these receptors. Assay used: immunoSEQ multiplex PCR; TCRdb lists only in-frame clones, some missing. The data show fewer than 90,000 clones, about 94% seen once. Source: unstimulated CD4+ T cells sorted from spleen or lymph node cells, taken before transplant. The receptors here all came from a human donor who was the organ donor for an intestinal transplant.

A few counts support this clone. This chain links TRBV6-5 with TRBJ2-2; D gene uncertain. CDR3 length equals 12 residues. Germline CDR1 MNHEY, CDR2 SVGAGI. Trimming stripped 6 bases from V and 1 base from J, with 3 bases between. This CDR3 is CASRLNTGELFF. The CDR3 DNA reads TGTGCCAGCAGGCTGAACACCGGGGAGCTGTTTTTT.

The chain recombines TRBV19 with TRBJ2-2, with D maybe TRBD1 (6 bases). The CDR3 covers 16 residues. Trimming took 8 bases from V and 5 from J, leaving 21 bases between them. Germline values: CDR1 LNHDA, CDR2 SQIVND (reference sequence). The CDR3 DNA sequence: TGTGCCAGTCAACCACAGGGTCTGACGGGGACCGGGGAGCTGTTTTTT. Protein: CASQPQGLTGTGELFF.

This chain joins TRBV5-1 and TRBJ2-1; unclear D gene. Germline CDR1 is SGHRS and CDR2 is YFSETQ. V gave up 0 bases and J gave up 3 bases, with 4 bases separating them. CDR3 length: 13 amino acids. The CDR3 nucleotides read TGCGCCAGCAGCTTGGGACTCTACAATGAGCAGTTCTTC. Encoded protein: CASSLGLYNEQFF.

Written as DNA, the CDR3 is TGCAGTGTGGGACAGTCGCATTTT. As protein: CSVGQSHF. J is TRBJ1-5 and V is TRBV20-1, with 7 nucleotides matching TRBD1. Germline loops: CDR1 DFQATT, CDR2 SNEGSKA (reference sequence). With V trimmed by 7 bases and J by 15 bases, 3 bases remained unmatched. CDR3 length: 8 amino acids.

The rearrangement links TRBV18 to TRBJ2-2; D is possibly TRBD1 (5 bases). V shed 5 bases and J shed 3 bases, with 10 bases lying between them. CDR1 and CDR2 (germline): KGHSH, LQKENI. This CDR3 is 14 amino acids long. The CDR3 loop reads CASSARVDTGELFF. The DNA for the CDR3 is TGTGCCAGCTCAGCCAGGGTTGACACCGGGGAGCTGTTTTTT.

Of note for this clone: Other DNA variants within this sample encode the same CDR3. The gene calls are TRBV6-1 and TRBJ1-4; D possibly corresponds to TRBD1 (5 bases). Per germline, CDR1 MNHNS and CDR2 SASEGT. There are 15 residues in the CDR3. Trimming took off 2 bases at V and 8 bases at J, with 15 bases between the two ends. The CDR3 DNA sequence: TGTGCCAGCAGTGAACTGGCAGGGACCTCCGAAAAACTGTTTTTT. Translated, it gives CASSELAGTSEKLFF.

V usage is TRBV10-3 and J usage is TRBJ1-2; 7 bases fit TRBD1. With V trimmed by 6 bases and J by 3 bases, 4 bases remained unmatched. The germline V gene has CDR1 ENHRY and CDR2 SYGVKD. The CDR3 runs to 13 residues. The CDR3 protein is CAISRGTDYGYTF. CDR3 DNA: TGTGCCATCAGCCGTGGGACAGACTATGGCTACACCTTC.

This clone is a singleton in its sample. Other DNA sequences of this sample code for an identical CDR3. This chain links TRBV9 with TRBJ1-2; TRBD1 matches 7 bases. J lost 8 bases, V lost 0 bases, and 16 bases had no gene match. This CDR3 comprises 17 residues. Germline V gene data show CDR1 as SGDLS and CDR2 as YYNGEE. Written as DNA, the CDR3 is TGTGCCAGCAGCGTAGCCCCTGACAGGGTAGGATTGAAGGGCTACACCTTC. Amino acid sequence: CASSVAPDRVGLKGYTF.

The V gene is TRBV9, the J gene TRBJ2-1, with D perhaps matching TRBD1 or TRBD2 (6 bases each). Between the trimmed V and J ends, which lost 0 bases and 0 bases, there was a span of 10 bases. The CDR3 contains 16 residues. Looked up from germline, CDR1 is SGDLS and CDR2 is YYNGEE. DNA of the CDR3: TGTGCCAGCAGCGTAGACGGGGGCGTCTCCTACAATGAGCAGTTCTTC. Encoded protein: CASSVDGGVSYNEQFF.

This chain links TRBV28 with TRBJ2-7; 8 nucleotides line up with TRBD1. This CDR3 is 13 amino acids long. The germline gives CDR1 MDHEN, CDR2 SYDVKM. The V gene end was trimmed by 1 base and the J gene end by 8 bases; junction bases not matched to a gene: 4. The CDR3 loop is CASSLLDREKQYF. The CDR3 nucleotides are TGTGCCAGCAGTTTATTGGACAGGGAAAAGCAGTACTTC.

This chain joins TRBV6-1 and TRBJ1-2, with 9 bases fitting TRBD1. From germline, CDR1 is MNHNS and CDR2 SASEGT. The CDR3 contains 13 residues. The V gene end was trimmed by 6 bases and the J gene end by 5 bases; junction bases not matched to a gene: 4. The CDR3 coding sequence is TGTGCCAGCAGCCGACAGGGGGAATATGGCTACACCTTC. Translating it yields CASSRQGEYGYTF.

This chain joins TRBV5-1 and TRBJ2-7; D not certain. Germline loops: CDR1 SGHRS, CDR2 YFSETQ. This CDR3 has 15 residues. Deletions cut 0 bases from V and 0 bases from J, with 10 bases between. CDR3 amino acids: CASSLEPGSSYEQYF. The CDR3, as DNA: TGCGCCAGCAGCTTGGAGCCCGGCAGCTCCTACGAGCAGTACTTC.

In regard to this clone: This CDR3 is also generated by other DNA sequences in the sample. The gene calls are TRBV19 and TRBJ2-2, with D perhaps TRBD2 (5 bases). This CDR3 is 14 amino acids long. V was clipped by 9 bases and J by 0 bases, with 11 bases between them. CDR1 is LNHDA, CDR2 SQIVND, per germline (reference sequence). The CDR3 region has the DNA TGTGCCAGCAGGACGGACTCGAACACCGGGGAGCTGTTTTTT. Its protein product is CASRTDSNTGELFF.

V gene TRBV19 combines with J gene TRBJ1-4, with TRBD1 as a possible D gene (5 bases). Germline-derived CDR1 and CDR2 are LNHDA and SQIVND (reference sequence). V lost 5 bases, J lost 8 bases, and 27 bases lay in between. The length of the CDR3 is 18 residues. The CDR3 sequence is CASSWLSGRGADKEKLFF. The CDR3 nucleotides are TGTGCCAGTAGTTGGTTATCGGGGCGCGGAGCGGATAAGGAAAAACTGTTTTTT.

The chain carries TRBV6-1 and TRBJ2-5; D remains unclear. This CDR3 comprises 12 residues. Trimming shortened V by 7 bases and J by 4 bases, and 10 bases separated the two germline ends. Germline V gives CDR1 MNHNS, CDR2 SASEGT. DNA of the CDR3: TGTGCCAGCATGTCCGGCGTAGAGACCCAGTACTTC. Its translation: CASMSGVETQYF.

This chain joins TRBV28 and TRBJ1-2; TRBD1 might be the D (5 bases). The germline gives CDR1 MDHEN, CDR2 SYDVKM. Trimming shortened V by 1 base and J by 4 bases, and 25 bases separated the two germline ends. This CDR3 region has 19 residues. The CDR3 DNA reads TGTGCCAGCAGTTTATTAAGCCTCATAAGCAGGGAACGGGGCTATGGCTACACCTTC. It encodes CASSLLSLISRERGYGYTF.

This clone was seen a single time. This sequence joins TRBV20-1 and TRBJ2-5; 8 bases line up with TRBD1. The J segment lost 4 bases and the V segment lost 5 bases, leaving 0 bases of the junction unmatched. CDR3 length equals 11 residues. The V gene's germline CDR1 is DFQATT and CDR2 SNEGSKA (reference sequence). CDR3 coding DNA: TGCAGTGCTGGACAGGGAGAGACCCAGTACTTC. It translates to CSAGQGETQYF.

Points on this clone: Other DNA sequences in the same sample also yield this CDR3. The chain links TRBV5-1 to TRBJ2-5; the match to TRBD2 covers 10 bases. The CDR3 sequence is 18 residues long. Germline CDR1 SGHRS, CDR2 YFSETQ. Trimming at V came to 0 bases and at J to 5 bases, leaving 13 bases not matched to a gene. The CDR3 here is CASSLDGARSGGAETQYF. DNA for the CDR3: TGCGCCAGCAGCTTGGATGGGGCGCGGAGCGGGGGGGCGGAGACCCAGTACTTC.

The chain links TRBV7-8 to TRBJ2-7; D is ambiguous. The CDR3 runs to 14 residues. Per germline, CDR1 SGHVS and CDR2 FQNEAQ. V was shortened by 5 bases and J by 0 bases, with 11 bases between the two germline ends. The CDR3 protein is CASSRSTTSYEQYF. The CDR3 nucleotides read TGTGCCAGCAGCCGATCAACGACCTCCTACGAGCAGTACTTC.

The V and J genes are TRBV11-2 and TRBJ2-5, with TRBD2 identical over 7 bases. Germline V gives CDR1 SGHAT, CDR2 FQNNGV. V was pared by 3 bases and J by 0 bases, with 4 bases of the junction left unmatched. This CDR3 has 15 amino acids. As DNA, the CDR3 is TGTGCCAGCAGCTTGGCTAGCGGCAACCAAGAGACCCAGTACTTC. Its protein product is CASSLASGNQETQYF.

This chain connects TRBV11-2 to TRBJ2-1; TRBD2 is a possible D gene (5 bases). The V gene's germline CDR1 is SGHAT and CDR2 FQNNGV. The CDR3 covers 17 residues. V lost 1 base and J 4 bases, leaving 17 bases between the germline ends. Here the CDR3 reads CASSLAPGLNSYNEQFF. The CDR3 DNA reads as TGTGCCAGCAGCTTAGCTCCCGGACTCAATTCGTACAATGAGCAGTTCTTC.

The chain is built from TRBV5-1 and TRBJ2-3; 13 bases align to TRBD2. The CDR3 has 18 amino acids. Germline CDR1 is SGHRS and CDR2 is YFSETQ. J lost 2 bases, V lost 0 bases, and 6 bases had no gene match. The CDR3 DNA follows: TGCGCCAGCAGCTTGGGACTAGCGGGGGGCCGCCTCACAGATACGCAGTATTTT. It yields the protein CASSLGLAGGRLTDTQYF.

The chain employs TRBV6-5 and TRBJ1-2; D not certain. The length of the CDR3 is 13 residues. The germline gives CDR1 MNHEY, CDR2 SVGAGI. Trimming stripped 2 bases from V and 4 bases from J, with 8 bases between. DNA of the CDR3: TGTGCCAGCAGTTACGCCCATTCCTATGGCTACACCTTC. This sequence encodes CASSYAHSYGYTF.

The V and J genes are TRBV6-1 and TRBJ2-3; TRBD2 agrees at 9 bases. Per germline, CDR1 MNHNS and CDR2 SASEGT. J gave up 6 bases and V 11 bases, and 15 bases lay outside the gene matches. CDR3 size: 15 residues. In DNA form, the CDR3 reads TGTGCCGCCCCCCGGCTAGCGGGGAGGCCCGATACGCAGTATTTT. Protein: CAAPRLAGRPDTQYF.

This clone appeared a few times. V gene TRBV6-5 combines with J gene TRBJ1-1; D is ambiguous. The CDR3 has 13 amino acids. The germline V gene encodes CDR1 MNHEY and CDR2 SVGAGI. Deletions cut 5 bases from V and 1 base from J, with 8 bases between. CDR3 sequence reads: CASSAARNTEAFF. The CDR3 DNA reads TGTGCCAGCAGTGCCGCGAGGAACACTGAAGCTTTCTTT.

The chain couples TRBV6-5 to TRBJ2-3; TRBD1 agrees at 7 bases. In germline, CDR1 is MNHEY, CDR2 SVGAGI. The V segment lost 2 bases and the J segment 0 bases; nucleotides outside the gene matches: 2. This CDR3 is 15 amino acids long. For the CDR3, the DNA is TGTGCCAGCAGTTACAGGGGGCCCAGCACAGATACGCAGTATTTT. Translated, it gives CASSYRGPSTDTQYF.

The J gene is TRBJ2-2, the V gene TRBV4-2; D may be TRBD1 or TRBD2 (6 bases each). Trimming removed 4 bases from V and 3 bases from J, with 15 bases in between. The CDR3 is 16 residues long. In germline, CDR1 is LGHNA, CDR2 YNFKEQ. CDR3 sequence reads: CASSREGGWDTGELFF. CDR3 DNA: TGTGCCAGCAGCCGCGAGGGGGGTTGGGACACCGGGGAGCTGTTTTTT.

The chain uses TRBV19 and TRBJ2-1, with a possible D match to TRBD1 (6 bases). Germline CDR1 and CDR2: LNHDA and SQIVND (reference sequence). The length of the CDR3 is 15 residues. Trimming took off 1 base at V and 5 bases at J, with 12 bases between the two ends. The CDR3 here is CASSIAGTSNNEQFF. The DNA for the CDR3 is TGTGCCAGTAGTATAGCCGGGACATCCAACAATGAGCAGTTCTTC.

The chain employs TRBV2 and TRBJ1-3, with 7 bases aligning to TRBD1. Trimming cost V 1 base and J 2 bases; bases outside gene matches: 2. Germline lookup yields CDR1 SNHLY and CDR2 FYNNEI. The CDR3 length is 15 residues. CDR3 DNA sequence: TGTGCCAGCAGTGAAGACAGGGGAACTGGAAACACCATATATTTT. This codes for CASSEDRGTGNTIYF.

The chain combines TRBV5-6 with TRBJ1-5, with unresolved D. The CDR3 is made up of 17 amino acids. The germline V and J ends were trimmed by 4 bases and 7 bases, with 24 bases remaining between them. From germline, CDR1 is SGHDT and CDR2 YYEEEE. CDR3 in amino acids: CASSHLFHRLMHQPQHF. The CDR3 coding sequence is TGTGCCAGCAGCCATCTCTTTCACAGATTGATGCACCAGCCCCAGCATTTT.

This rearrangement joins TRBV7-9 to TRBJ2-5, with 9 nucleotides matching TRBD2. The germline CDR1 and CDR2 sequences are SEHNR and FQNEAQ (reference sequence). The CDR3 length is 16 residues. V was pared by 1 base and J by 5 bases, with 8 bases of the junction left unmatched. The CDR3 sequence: CASSLVGGGAGETQYF. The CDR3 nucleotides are TGTGCCAGCAGCTTAGTCGGCGGGGGGGCCGGTGAGACCCAGTACTTC.